These T cell receptor beta chains were read from a single sample in a study of Tregs in tolerant kidney transplant recipients. Using immunoSEQ multiplex PCR, the repertoire was profiled, and TCRdb retains in-frame clones only, with some absent. The table records some 66,000 clones, over 85% of them present only once. The source material was CD8+ T cells from blood, sampled before the transplant. These receptors all stem from a human donor who received a combined kidney and bone marrow transplant. The CDR3 runs from the conserved cysteine through the conserved F or W. Each record gives: J gene, V gene, CDR3 protein.

>TRBJ1-2|TRBV11-3
CASSLKNPGDRRFIGYTF
>TRBJ1-2|TRBV19
CASSIGRAPYGYTF
>TRBJ1-1|TRBV27
CASSHTGGLNTEAFF
>TRBJ1-1|TRBV6-5
CASSYFRDRGFTEAFF
>TRBJ2-1|TRBV2
CASSEDLAGGIDEQFF
>TRBJ2-7|TRBV7-2
CASSSSQNYEQYF
>TRBJ2-1|TRBV29-1
CSVALGAWDNEQFF
>TRBJ2-6|TRBV9
CASSLTVSGANVLTF
>TRBJ1-4|TRBV28
CASSLGGDEKLFF
>TRBJ1-1|TRBV5-4
CASTSIGTGETEAFF
>TRBJ2-7|TRBV13
CASSFGTAISIPSYEQYF
>TRBJ2-1|TRBV5-6
CASSSGQGEANEQFF
>TRBJ1-3|TRBV13
CASSRQGSSGNTIYF
>TRBJ2-7|TRBV30
CAWSGGTVGEQYF